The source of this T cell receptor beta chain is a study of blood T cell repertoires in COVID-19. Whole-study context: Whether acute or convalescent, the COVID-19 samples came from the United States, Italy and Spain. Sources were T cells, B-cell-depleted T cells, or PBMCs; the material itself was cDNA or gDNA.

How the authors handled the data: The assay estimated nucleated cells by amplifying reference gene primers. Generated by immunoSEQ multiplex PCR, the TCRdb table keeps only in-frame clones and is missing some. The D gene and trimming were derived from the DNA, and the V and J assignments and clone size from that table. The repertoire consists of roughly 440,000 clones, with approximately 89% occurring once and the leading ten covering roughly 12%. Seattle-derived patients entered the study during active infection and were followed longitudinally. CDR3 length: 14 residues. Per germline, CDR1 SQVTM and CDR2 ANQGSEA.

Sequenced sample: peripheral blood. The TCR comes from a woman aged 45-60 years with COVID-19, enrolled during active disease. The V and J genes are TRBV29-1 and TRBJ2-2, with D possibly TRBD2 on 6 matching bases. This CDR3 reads CSAGRTANTGELFF. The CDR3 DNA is TGCTCTGCGGGGCGGACTGCGAACACCGGGGAGCTGTTTTTT.